The entry below describes one T cell receptor (beta chain). Its cognate antigen has yet to be identified. No much larger clone exists at a distance of one base, and base qualities are not known. The source of the sample is a study of T cells in Graves' hyperthyroidism and ophthalmopathy (dated by TCRdb to the late 2010s). For context, the study as a whole: Peripheral blood was collected at initial diagnosis, before any treatment. The approximately 100 discovery patients were randomly split 7:3 into training and test sets. An independent validation cohort of about 19 hyperthyroidism patients and 17 patients who later progressed to ophthalmopathy tested prospective prediction of ophthalmopathy. After blood sampling, hyperthyroidism patients were treated with methimazole at a starting dose of 30 mg daily, and ophthalmopathy patients were treated with high-dose intravenous methylprednisolone. To identify distinguishing TCR V-J signatures, a discovery cohort of about 100 patients was used, comprising 43 with Graves' ophthalmopathy and 57 with stable Graves' hyperthyroidism. The study also compared thyroid tissue and blood T-cell repertoires from over 5 Graves' hyperthyroidism patients. The paper describes TCR Vbeta CDR3 sequencing of 140 or so peripheral blood samples, made up of 40 to 45 ophthalmopathy patients, around 78 hyperthyroidism patients and 17 progressor patients. The paper as a whole reports these results and caveats: In cross-validation, a model built on a 13 V-J signature told ophthalmopathy apart from stable hyperthyroidism with less than 90% sensitivity and roughly 82% specificity, and in testing the same model reached 80%/75%. Blood samples also contained most of the expanded thyroid clonotypes (frequency above 0.001), which suggests that blood repertoires may reflect thyroid immune responses. Sample size was not statistically predetermined, and investigators were not blinded to group allocation. In validation, progression to ophthalmopathy was predicted by the model with 70.59% sensitivity and roughly 76% specificity, a median of 6.5 months before onset.

Moderately to severely active disease, a Clinical Activity Score of at least 3, a NOSPECS grade of at least 4, and a duration under 3 months were present in ophthalmopathy patients. Patients with uncontrolled infections, other autoimmune diseases, pregnancy or lactation were excluded. Clinical symptoms, serum thyroxine and TRAb, thyroid ultrasound, and orbital computed tomography formed the basis for the diagnoses. PBMCs were separated from around 9.1 ml of fresh peripheral blood using Ficoll-Paque density gradient centrifugation. Trizol reagent was used to extract total RNA, and RNA quality was then checked on an Agilent 2100 Bioanalyzer. The TCR beta CDR3 regions were amplified from RNA transcripts. For the first round of RT-PCR on the TCR CDR3, the HTBI primer set was used together with the Qiagen OneStep RT-PCR kit. A second multiplex PCR round built the libraries, followed by size selection and purification. Libraries were sequenced paired-end with 100 bp reads on an Illumina HiSeq2000. Per the original workflow: SOAPnuke was used to process the raw data, with reads discarded if the reads contained adapters or uncalled bases, had a mean Phred below 15, or lacked an exact constant-primer or identifier match. High-quality paired reads were merged with COPE v1.2.5, and unique nucleotide sequences were defined as clonotypes. Clonotypes were aligned to IMGT TRBV, TRBD and TRBJ reference segments using MiTCR v1.1. The analysis was restricted to V-J combinations with a frequency above 0.0001, which together covered 99% to 99.2% of the repertoires. A TCS score was defined as the ratio of F50 (clonal expansion) to E x V (chaos), with BLOSUM62-based TCRdist applied between CDR3 peptides within each V-J. Welch's t-statistics and random forest reduced around 520 V-J features to fewer than 15, which were used in a naive Bayes classifier (R e1071). Using fastp at Q25 and MiXCR, TCRdb reprocessed the public reads and kept productive beta chains. One record per CDR3 amino acid sequence lists the most common genes and DNA. The V and J calls, along with clone size, are taken from TCRdb and not from the paper's own processing. This sample lists about 500,000 distinct CDR3 sequences; around 16% were detected once. Together, the top ten hold about 31% of the sample.

From its cysteine to its phenylalanine, the CDR3 spans 13 amino acids. Kept here is only the CDR3 DNA, which spans 39 bases and is read in frame from base 1. The germline V end is reduced by 5 bases and the J end by 4 bases; junction bases left unmatched: 2. The germline V gene specifies ENHRY as CDR1 and SYGVKD as CDR2. Recombination connected TRBV10-3 to TRBJ2-1; 7 bases in the junction line up with TRBD2. This TCR was recovered from a woman between 25 and 40 years old with Graves' ophthalmopathy. Specimen: blood. The DNA sequence is as follows: TGTGCCATCAGTTGGGGGGGATACAATGAGCAGTTCTTC. Translation gives CAISWGGYNEQFF.